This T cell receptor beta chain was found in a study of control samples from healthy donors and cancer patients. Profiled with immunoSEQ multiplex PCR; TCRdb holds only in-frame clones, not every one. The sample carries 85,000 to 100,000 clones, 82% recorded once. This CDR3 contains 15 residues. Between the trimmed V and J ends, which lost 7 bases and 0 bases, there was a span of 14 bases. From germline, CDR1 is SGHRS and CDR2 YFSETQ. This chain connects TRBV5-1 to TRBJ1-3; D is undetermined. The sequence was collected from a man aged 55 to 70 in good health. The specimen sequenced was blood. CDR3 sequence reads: CASSKYSNSGNTIYF. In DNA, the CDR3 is TGCGCCAGCTCTAAGTACAGCAACTCTGGAAACACCATATATTTT.